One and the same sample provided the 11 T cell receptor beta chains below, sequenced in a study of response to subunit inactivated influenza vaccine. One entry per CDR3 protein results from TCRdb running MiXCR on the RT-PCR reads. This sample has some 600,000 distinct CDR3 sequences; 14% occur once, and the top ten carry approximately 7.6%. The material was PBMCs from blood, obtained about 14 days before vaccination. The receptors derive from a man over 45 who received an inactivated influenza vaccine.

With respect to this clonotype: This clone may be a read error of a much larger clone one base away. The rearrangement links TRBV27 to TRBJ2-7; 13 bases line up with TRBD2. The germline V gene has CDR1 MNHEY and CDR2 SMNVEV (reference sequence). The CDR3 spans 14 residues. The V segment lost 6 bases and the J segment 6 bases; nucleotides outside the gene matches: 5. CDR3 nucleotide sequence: TGTGCCAGCAGCCCGGGACTAGCGGGACTCGAGCAGTACTTC. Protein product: CASSPGLAGLEQYF.

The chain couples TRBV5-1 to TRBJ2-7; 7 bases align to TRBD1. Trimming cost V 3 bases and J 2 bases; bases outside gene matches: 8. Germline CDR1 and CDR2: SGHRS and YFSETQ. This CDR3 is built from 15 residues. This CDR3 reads CASSYLTGTAYEQYF. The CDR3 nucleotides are TGCGCCAGCAGCTATCTAACCGGGACAGCCTACGAGCAGTACTTC. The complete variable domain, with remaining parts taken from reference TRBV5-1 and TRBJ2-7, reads KAGVTQTPRYLIKTRGQQVTLSCSPISGHRSVSWYQQTPGQGLQFLFEYFSETQRNKGNFPGRFSGRQFSNSRSEMNVSTLELGDSALYLCASSYLTGTAYEQYFGPGTRLTVT.

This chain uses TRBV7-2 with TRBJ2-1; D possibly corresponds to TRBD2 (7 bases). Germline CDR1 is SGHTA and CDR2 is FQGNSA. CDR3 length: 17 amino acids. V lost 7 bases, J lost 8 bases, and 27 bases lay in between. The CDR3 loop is CASTLRGAGAVGDEQFF. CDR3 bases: TGTGCCAGCACCCTACGGGGGGCAGGGGCGGTGGGCGATGAGCAGTTCTTC.

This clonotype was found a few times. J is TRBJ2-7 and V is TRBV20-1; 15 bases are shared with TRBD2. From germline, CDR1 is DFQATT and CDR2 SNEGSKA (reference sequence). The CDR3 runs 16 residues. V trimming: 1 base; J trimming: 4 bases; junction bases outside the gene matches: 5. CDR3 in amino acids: CSARGTSGRELYEQYF. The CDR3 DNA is TGCAGTGCTAGAGGGACTAGCGGGAGGGAATTATACGAGCAGTACTTC.

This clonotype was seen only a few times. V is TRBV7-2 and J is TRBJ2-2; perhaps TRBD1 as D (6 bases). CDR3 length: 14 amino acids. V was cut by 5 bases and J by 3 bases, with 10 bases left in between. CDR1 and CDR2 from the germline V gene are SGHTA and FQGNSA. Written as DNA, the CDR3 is TGTGCCAGCAGCAGAAGACAGGACACCGGGGAGCTGTTTTTT. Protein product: CASSRRQDTGELFF.

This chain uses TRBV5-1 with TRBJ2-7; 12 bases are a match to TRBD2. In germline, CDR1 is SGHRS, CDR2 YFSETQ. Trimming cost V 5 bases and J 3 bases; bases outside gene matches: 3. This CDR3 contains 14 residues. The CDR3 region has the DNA TGCGCCAGCAGTTGGACTAGCGGGGACTACGAGCAGTACTTC. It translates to CASSWTSGDYEQYF.

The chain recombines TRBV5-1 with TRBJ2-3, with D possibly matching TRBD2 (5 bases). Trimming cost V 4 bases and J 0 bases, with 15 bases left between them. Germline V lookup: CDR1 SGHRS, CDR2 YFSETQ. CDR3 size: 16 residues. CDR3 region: CASSREGFPSTDTQYF. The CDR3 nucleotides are TGCGCCAGCAGCCGGGAAGGATTCCCTAGCACAGATACGCAGTATTTT.

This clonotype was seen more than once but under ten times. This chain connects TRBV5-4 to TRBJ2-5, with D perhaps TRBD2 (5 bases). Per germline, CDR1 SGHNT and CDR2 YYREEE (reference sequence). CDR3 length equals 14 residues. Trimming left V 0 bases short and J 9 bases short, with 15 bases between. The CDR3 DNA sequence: TGTGCCAGCAGCTTGGCGGACTCCCATAGGTCCCAGTACTTC. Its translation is CASSLADSHRSQYF.

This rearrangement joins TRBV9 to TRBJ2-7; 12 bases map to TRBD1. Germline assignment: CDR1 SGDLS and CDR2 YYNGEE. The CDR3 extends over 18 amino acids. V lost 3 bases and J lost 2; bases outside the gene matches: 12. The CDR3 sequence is CASSGGQGAATRPYEQYF. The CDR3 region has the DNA TGTGCCAGCAGCGGGGGACAGGGGGCCGCAACACGCCCCTACGAGCAGTACTTC. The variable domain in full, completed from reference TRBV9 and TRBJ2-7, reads DSGVTQTPKHLITATGQRVTLRCSPRSGDLSVYWYQQSLDQGLQFLIQYYNGEERAKGNILERFSAQQFPDLHSELNLSSLELGDSALYFCASSGGQGAATRPYEQYFGPGTRLTVT.

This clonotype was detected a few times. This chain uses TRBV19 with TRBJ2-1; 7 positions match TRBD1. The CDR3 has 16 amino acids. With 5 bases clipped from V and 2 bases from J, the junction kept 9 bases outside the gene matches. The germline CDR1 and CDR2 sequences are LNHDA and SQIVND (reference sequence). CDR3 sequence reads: CASSGWTGTTYNEQFF. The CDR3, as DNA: TGTGCCAGTAGTGGTTGGACAGGCACCACCTACAATGAGCAGTTCTTC. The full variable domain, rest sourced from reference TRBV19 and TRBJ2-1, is DGGITQSPKYLFRKEGQNVTLSCEQNLNHDAMYWYRQDPGQGLRLIYYSQIVNDFQKGDIAEGYSVSREKKESFPLTVTSAQKNPTAFYLCASSGWTGTTYNEQFFGPGTRLTVL.

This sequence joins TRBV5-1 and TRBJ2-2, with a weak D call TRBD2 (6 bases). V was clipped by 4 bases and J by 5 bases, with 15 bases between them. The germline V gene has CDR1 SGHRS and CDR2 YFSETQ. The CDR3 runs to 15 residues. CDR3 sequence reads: CASSPDRDFTGELFF. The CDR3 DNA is TGCGCCAGCAGCCCCGACCGGGACTTTACCGGGGAGCTGTTTTTT.